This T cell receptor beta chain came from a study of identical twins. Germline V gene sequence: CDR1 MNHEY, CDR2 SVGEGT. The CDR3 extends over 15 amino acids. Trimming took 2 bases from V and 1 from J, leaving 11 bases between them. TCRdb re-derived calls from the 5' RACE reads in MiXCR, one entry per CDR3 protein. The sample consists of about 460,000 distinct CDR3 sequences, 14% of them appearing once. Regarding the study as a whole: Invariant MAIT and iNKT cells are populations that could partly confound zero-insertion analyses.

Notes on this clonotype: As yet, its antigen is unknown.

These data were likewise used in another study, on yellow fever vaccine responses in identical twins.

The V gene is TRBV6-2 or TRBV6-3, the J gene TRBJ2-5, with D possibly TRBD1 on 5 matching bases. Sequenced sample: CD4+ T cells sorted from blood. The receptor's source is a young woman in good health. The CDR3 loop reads CASSYHRPGQETQYF. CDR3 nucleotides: TGTGCCAGCAGTTACCACAGGCCAGGCCAAGAGACCCAGTACTTC.